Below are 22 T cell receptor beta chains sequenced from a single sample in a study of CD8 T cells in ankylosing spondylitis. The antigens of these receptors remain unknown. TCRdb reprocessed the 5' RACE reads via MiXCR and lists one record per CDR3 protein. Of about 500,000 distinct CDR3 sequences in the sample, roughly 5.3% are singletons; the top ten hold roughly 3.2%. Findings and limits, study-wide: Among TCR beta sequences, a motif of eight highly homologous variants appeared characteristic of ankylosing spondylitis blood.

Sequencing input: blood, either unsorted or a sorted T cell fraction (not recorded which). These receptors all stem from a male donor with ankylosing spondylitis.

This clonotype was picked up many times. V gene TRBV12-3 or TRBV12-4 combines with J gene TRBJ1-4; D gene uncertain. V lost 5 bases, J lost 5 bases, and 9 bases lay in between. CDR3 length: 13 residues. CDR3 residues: CASSLSFNEKLFF. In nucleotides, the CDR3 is TGTGCCAGCAGTCTTTCTTTCAATGAAAAACTGTTTTTT.

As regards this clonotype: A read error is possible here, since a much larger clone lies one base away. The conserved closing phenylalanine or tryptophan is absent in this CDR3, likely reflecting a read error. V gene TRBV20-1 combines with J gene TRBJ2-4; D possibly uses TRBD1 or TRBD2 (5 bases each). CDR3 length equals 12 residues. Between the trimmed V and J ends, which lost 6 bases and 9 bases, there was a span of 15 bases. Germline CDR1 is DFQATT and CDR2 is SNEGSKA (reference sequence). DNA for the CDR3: TGCAGTGCCCCCTGGGGCCGGGGCATTCAGTACCTC. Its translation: CSAPWGRGIQYL.

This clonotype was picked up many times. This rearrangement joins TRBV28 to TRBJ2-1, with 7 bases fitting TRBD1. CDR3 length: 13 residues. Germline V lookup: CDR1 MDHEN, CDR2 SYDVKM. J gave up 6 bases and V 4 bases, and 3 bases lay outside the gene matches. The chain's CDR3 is CASSYRTGNEQFF. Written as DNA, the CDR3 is TGTGCCAGCAGTTATCGGACAGGCAATGAGCAGTTCTTC. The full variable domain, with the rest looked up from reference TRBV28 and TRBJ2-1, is DVKVTQSSRYLVKRTGEKVFLECVQDMDHENMFWYRQDPGLGLRLIYFSYDVKMKEKGDIPEGYSVSREKKERFSLILESASTNQTSMYLCASSYRTGNEQFFGPGTRLTVL.

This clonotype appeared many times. CDR3 loop: CASSLGLAGGPVLDTQYF. CDR3 in DNA: TGTGCCAGCAGCTTAGGGCTAGCGGGAGGCCCAGTTCTGGATACGCAGTATTTT. V is TRBV11-1 and J is TRBJ2-3, with TRBD2 identical over 11 bases. This CDR3 spans 18 amino acids. Trimming at V came to 1 base and at J to 6 bases, leaving 12 bases not matched to a gene. From germline, CDR1 is SGHAT and CDR2 FQDESV (reference sequence).

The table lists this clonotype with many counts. CDR3 sequence: CASNPAGGLYEQYF. In DNA, the CDR3 is TGTGCCAGCAACCCCGCGGGGGGGCTCTACGAGCAGTACTTC. The genes are TRBV6-2 or TRBV6-3 and TRBJ2-7, with TRBD2 matching over 9 bases. V shed 7 bases, J shed 3 bases, and the junction held 7 bases outside the gene matches. The CDR3 sequence is 14 residues long. Germline CDR1 is MNHEY and CDR2 is SVGEGT.

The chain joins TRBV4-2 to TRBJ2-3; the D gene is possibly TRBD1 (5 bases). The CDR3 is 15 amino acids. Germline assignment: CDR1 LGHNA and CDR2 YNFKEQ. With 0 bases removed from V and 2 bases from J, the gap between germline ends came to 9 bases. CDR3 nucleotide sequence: TGTGCCAGCAGCCAAGAAGCAGGGCCCACAGATACGCAGTATTTT. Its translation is CASSQEAGPTDTQYF.

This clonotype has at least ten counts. The CDR3 DNA is TGTGCCAGCAGAGACAGGTCCGGTGAGCAGTTCTTC. Its translation is CASRDRSGEQFF. The rearrangement uses TRBV12-3 or TRBV12-4 and TRBJ2-1, with TRBD1 as a possible D gene (6 bases). The CDR3 consists of 12 residues. With 6 bases removed from V and 9 bases from J, the gap between germline ends came to 12 bases.

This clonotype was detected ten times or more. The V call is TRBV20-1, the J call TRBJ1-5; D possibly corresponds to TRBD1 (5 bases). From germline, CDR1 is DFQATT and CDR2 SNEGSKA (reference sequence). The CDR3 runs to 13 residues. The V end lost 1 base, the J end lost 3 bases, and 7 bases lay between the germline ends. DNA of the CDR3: TGCAGTGCTAGAGGGGACCTCAATCAGCCCCAGCATTTT. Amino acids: CSARGDLNQPQHF.

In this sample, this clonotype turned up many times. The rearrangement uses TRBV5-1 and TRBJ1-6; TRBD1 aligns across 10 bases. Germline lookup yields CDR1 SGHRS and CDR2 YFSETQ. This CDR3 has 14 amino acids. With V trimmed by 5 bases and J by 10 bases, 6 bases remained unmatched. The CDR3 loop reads CASRPGTGDSPLHF. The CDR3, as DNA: TGCGCCAGCAGACCCGGGACAGGGGACTCACCCCTCCACTTT. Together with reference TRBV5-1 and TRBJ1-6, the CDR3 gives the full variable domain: KAGVTQTPRYLIKTRGQQVTLSCSPISGHRSVSWYQQTPGQGLQFLFEYFSETQRNKGNFPGRFSGRQFSNSRSEMNVSTLELGDSALYLCASRPGTGDSPLHFGNGTRLTVT.

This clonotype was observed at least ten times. CDR3 coding DNA: TGTGCCAGCGGAAGGGCCGCCCAATGGCGGGAACTGTTTTTT. It codes for CASGRAAQWRELFF. V gene TRBV7-9 combines with J gene TRBJ1-4; no clear D gene. The CDR3 spans 14 residues. Germline V lookup: CDR1 SEHNR, CDR2 FQNEAQ (reference sequence). V dropped 8 bases and J dropped 12 bases, with 22 bases sitting between them.

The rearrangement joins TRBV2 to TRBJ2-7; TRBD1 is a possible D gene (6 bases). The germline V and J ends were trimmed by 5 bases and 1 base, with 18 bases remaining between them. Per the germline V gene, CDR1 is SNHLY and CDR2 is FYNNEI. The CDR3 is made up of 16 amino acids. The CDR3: CASSHKPDRSSYEQYF. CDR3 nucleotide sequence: TGTGCCAGCAGTCATAAGCCGGACAGATCTTCCTACGAGCAGTACTTC.

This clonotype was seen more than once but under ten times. The CDR3 protein is CSVGRDWQYF. The CDR3 region has the DNA TGCAGCGTTGGAAGGGACTGGCAGTATTTT. The chain recombines TRBV29-1 with TRBJ2-3, with a possible D match to TRBD2 (6 bases). The germline V gene has CDR1 SQVTM and CDR2 ANQGSEA. V lost 4 bases and J 11 bases, leaving 10 bases between the germline ends. The CDR3 has 10 amino acids.

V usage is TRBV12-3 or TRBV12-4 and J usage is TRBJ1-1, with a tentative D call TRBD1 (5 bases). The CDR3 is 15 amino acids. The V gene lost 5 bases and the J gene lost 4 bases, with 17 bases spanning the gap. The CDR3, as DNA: TGTGCCAGCAGTCTTGACGCGGGGGTAAGCACTGAAGCTTTCTTT. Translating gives CASSLDAGVSTEAFF.

The CDR3 region has the DNA TGTGCCAGCAGCCTCGACAAACCCTACGAGCAGTACTTC. It codes for CASSLDKPYEQYF. The chain links TRBV14 to TRBJ2-7; unclear D gene. V was trimmed by 4 bases and J by 2 bases, leaving 9 bases between them. CDR3 length: 13 amino acids. Germline V gene data show CDR1 as SGHDN and CDR2 as FVKESK. Complete variable domain (other parts from reference TRBV14 and TRBJ2-7): EAGVTQFPSHSVIEKGQTVTLRCDPISGHDNLYWYRRVMGKEIKFLLHFVKESKQDESGMPNNRFLAERTGGTYSTLKVQPAELEDSGVYFCASSLDKPYEQYFGPGTRLTVT.

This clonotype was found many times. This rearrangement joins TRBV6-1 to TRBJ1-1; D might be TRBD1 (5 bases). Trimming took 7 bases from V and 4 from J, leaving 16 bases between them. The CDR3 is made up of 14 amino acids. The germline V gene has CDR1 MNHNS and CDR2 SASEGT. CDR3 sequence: CASKWGGPSTEAFF. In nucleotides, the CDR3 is TGTGCCAGCAAGTGGGGGGGACCGAGCACTGAAGCTTTCTTT.

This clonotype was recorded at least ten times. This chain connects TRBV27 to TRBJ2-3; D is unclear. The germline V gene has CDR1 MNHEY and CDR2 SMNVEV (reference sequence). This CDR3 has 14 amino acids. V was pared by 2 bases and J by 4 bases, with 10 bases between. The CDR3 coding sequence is TGTGCCAGCAGTTTACTACTCTCACCAGATACGCAGTATTTT. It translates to CASSLLLSPDTQYF.

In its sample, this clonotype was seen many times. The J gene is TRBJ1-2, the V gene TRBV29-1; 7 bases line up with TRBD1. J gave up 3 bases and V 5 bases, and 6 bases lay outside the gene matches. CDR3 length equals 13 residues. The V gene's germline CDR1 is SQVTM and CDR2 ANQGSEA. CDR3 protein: CSVSTGPDYGYTF. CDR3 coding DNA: TGCAGCGTTTCGACAGGGCCAGACTATGGCTACACCTTC.

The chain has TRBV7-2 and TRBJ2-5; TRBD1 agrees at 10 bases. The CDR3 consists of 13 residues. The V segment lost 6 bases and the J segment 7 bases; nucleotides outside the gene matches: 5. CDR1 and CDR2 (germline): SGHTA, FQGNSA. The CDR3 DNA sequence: TGTGCCAGCAGTTCGGACAGGGGGGTGACCCAGTACTTC. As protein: CASSSDRGVTQYF.

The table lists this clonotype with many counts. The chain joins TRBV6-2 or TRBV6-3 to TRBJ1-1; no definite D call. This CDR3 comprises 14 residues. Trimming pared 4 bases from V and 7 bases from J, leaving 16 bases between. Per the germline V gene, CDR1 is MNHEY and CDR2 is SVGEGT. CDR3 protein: CASSWRRVGGEAFF. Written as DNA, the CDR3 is TGTGCCAGCAGTTGGAGAAGGGTCGGCGGTGAAGCTTTCTTT.

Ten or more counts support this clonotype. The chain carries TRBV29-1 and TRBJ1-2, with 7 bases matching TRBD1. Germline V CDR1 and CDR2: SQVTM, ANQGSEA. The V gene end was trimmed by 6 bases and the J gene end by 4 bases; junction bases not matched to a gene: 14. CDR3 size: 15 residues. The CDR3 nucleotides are TGCAGCGTCCCTTCAGGGGGGGCACCCATCTATGGCTACACCTTC. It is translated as CSVPSGGAPIYGYTF.

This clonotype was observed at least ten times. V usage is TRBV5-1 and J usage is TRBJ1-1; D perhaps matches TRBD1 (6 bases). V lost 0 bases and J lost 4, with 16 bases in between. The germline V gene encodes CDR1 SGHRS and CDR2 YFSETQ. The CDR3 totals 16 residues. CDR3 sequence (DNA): TGCGCCAGCAGCTTGGTCGTACAGGGTGTGGGCACTGAAGCTTTCTTT. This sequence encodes CASSLVVQGVGTEAFF.

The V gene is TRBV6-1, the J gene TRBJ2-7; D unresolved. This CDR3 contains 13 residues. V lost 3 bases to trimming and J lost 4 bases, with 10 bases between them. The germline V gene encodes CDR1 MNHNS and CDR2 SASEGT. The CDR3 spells CASSEYTIYEQYF. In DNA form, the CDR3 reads TGTGCCAGCAGTGAGTACACAATTTACGAGCAGTACTTC.